Below, 22 T cell receptor beta chains from the same sample are listed, as sequenced in a study of control samples from healthy donors and cancer patients. Data came from immunoSEQ multiplex PCR; TCRdb stores just in-frame clones and leaves some out. The data show 150,000 to 200,000 clones, 90% to 95% seen once. The sequenced material came from blood. The receptors were gathered from a woman aged 18-29 years in good health.

The chain employs TRBV5-1 and TRBJ2-2; D unclear. V was shortened by 3 bases and J by 2 bases, with 5 bases between the two germline ends. The germline V gene encodes CDR1 SGHRS and CDR2 YFSETQ. CDR3 size: 13 residues. The CDR3 spells CASSSGNTGELFF. The CDR3, as DNA: TGCGCCAGCAGCTCGGGTAACACCGGGGAGCTGTTTTTT.

J is TRBJ2-1 and V is TRBV4-3, with D possibly being TRBD2 (7 bases). The V and J ends lost 4 bases and 9 bases respectively, with 22 bases between them. Germline V gives CDR1 LGHNA, CDR2 YSLEER. This CDR3 has 16 amino acids. The CDR3 DNA reads as TGCGCCAGCAGCCGCGGCGGGGGCGAGGGATTGGGTGAGCAGTTCTTC. It is translated as CASSRGGGEGLGEQFF.

The V gene is TRBV3-1 (or the pseudogene TRBV3-2), the J gene TRBJ1-3, with D unclear. The ends were cut back, 2 bases at V and 4 bases at J, with 6 bases in the middle. The germline gives CDR1 LGHDT, CDR2 YNNKEL (reference sequence). This CDR3 spans 13 amino acids. CDR3 in amino acids: CASSQTEGNTIYF. In DNA, the CDR3 is TGTGCCAGCAGCCAAACTGAGGGAAACACCATATATTTT.

The V gene is TRBV5-8, the J gene TRBJ2-1; 8 bases fit TRBD1. The length of the CDR3 is 14 residues. The germline gives CDR1 SGHTS, CDR2 YDEGEE. V lost 8 bases, J lost 2 bases, and 6 bases stayed unmatched. The CDR3 DNA sequence: TGTGCCAGACAAGGACAGGGCCCCTACAATGAGCAGTTCTTC. Encoded protein: CARQGQGPYNEQFF.

This chain links TRBV27 with TRBJ2-7; D assignment may be TRBD1 or TRBD2 (6 bases each). V gave up 1 base and J gave up 6 bases, with 16 bases separating them. Germline CDR1 MNHEY, CDR2 SMNVEV (reference sequence). The CDR3 covers 15 residues. The CDR3 nucleotides are TGTGCCAGCAGTTTATGGGGTCCGGGGGCGTTCGAGCAGTACTTC. It encodes CASSLWGPGAFEQYF.

The chain recombines TRBV5-1 with TRBJ2-1; no clear D. Germline V gene lookup returns CDR1 SGHRS and CDR2 YFSETQ. This CDR3 region has 13 residues. V shed 1 base and J shed 6 bases, with 8 bases lying between them. The CDR3 DNA is TGCGCCAGCAGCTTGCGGTTTCTCAATGAGCAGTTCTTC. Translation: CASSLRFLNEQFF.

The chain has TRBV4-2 and TRBJ2-2; 11 nucleotides agree with TRBD2. The CDR3 has 16 amino acids. With V trimmed by 1 base and J by 7 bases, 5 bases remained unmatched. Germline V gene data show CDR1 as LGHNA and CDR2 as YNFKEQ. CDR3 amino acids: CASSQALAGVVGELFF. The CDR3 nucleotides are TGTGCCAGCAGCCAAGCACTAGCGGGGGTTGTCGGGGAGCTGTTTTTT.

J is TRBJ1-5 and V is TRBV7-9; tentative D call: TRBD1 (6 bases). CDR1 is SEHNR and CDR2 is FQNEAQ in the germline V gene (reference sequence). The CDR3 is 14 residues long. V was clipped by 5 bases and J by 3 bases, with 11 bases between them. The CDR3 sequence: CASSRGGYNQPQHF. CDR3 sequence (DNA): TGTGCCAGCAGCAGGGGGGGTTACAATCAGCCCCAGCATTTT.

The chain employs TRBV5-1 and TRBJ2-3, with 7 bases lining up with TRBD1. V dropped 6 bases and J dropped 3; count of bases not matched to a gene: 4. The CDR3 consists of 13 residues. Germline lookup yields CDR1 SGHRS and CDR2 YFSETQ. CDR3 amino acids: CASNGQETDTQYF. The CDR3 DNA sequence: TGCGCCAGCAACGGACAGGAGACAGATACGCAGTATTTT.

The rearrangement joins TRBV5-1 to TRBJ2-1, with D perhaps matching TRBD1 (6 bases). The CDR3 extends over 16 amino acids. The ends were cut back, 5 bases at V and 7 bases at J, with 22 bases in the middle. Germline V CDR1 and CDR2: SGHRS, YFSETQ. The CDR3 sequence is CASRRLRGDQENEQFF. The CDR3 DNA reads as TGCGCCAGCAGGAGACTCAGGGGAGATCAGGAGAATGAGCAGTTCTTC.

The rearrangement joins TRBV10-3 to TRBJ1-2, with D possibly being TRBD1 (5 bases). CDR3 length: 15 amino acids. From germline, CDR1 is ENHRY and CDR2 SYGVKD. V lost 0 bases and J 4 bases, leaving 12 bases between the germline ends. The CDR3 reads CAISESGHTSYGYTF. Written as DNA, the CDR3 is TGTGCCATCAGTGAGTCCGGACACACGTCCTATGGCTACACCTTC.

The V and J genes are TRBV15 and TRBJ1-2; D unclear. Deletions cut 3 bases from V and 3 bases from J, with 8 bases between. This CDR3 is built from 13 residues. Germline-derived CDR1 and CDR2 are LNHNV and YYDKDF (reference sequence). DNA for the CDR3: TGTGCCACCAGCAGCCACACCGACTATGGCTACACCTTC. This codes for CATSSHTDYGYTF. The full variable domain, with the rest looked up from reference TRBV15 and TRBJ1-2, is DAMVIQNPRYQVTQFGKPVTLSCSQTLNHNVMYWYQQKSSQAPKLLFHYYDKDFNNEADTPDNFQSRRPNTSFCFLDIRSPGLGDTAMYLCATSSHTDYGYTFGSGTRLTVV.

The chain couples TRBV2 to TRBJ2-2; D is perhaps TRBD1 (5 bases). Between the trimmed V and J ends, which lost 2 bases and 6 bases, there was a span of 10 bases. The length of the CDR3 is 14 residues. The germline V gene encodes CDR1 SNHLY and CDR2 FYNNEI. In DNA, the CDR3 is TGTGCCAGCAGTGAATCAAGGGGTGCCGGGGAGCTGTTTTTT. Its translation: CASSESRGAGELFF.

The chain couples TRBV28 to TRBJ2-4; a possible D gene is TRBD1 (7 bases). V was trimmed by 3 bases and J by 7 bases, leaving 13 bases between them. CDR1 and CDR2 from the germline V gene are MDHEN and SYDVKM. There are 14 residues in the CDR3. CDR3 coding DNA: TGTGCCAGCAGTTTGACAGCAGGGGGGAACATTCAGTACTTC. Translation gives CASSLTAGGNIQYF.

The V call is TRBV6-5, the J call TRBJ1-1; unclear D gene. The germline V gene has CDR1 MNHEY and CDR2 SVGAGI. Deletions cut 6 bases from V and 1 base from J, with 6 bases between. The CDR3 extends over 12 amino acids. CDR3 sequence reads: CASRRGNTEAFF. The CDR3, as DNA: TGTGCCAGCAGGCGGGGGAACACTGAAGCTTTCTTT.

The gene calls are TRBV18 and TRBJ1-2; D unclear. This CDR3 is 12 amino acids long. In germline, CDR1 is KGHSH, CDR2 LQKENI. V gave up 2 bases and J gave up 4 bases, with 5 bases separating them. The CDR3: CASSPSSYGYTF. The CDR3 coding sequence is TGTGCCAGCTCACCATCTAGCTATGGCTACACCTTC.

CDR3 bases: TGTGCCAGCAGCGTCAGTGTCCAAACAGGGACCTCTGAGCAGTTCTTC. Translation: CASSVSVQTGTSEQFF. The rearrangement links TRBV9 to TRBJ2-1; TRBD1 might be the D (6 bases). CDR1 and CDR2 (germline): SGDLS, YYNGEE. This CDR3 spans 16 amino acids. Deletions cut 2 bases from V and 9 bases from J, with 21 bases between.

The rearrangement links TRBV5-1 to TRBJ2-7; 7 positions agree with TRBD1. The CDR3 covers 19 residues. Unmatched junction bases numbered 18, after V lost 3 bases and J lost 0 bases. Germline V gene data show CDR1 as SGHRS and CDR2 as YFSETQ. The CDR3 nucleotides read TGCGCCAGCAGCTCCAAACCCTTAACCGGGACAGCCATCTCCTACGAGCAGTACTTC. Protein: CASSSKPLTGTAISYEQYF. The variable domain in full, with the rest retrieved from reference TRBV5-1 and TRBJ2-7, is KAGVTQTPRYLIKTRGQQVTLSCSPISGHRSVSWYQQTPGQGLQFLFEYFSETQRNKGNFPGRFSGRQFSNSRSEMNVSTLELGDSALYLCASSSKPLTGTAISYEQYFGPGTRLTVT.

This clone was counted a few times. This sequence joins TRBV5-6 and TRBJ2-2, with TRBD1 matching 8 bases. CDR1 is SGHDT, CDR2 YYEEEE, per germline. This CDR3 comprises 15 residues. J was trimmed by 3 bases and V by 4 bases; bases with no gene match: 5. DNA for the CDR3: TGTGCCAGCAGCCTCAGGGGGCGGTACACCGGGGAGCTGTTTTTT. Amino acid sequence: CASSLRGRYTGELFF.

The chain links TRBV4-1 to TRBJ1-4, with D perhaps matching TRBD1 (6 bases). Looked up from germline, CDR1 is MGHRA and CDR2 is YSYEKL. Deletions cut 4 bases from V and 8 bases from J, with 14 bases between. The CDR3 is 14 amino acids. The CDR3 reads CASSPSQGREKLFF. The CDR3 DNA follows: TGCGCCAGCAGCCCGTCACAGGGAAGGGAAAAACTGTTTTTT.

A remark on this clone: At the DNA level, this CDR3 is encoded by other sequences in the same sample as well. The genes are TRBV5-4 and TRBJ1-3, with a tentative D call TRBD1 (6 bases). Germline V gene sequence: CDR1 SGHNT, CDR2 YYREEE (reference sequence). This CDR3 contains 14 residues. V lost 2 bases and J 4 bases, leaving 10 bases between the germline ends. The CDR3 is CASSLGGSGNTIYF. For the CDR3, the DNA is TGTGCCAGCAGCTTAGGGGGATCAGGAAACACCATATATTTT.

The chain couples TRBV27 to TRBJ1-5; D uncertain. V was trimmed by 7 bases and J by 6 bases, leaving 10 bases between them. In germline, CDR1 is MNHEY, CDR2 SMNVEV (reference sequence). CDR3 length equals 12 residues. The CDR3 region is CASKVWGQPQHF. The CDR3 nucleotides read TGTGCCAGCAAAGTATGGGGTCAGCCCCAGCATTTT.